The source of this T cell receptor (beta chain) is a study of T-cell reconstitution after alpha-beta-depleted transplantation in children. Study-level results: When one year had passed after transplant, most T-cell counts and diversity came from newly produced T cells. Day-60 TCRbeta diversity that was high in some patients was derived from surviving recipient T cells and thymic progenitors.

Library preparation (for TCRbeta) was performed with unique molecular identifiers. One entry per CDR3 protein, called by TCRdb with MiXCR from the PCR reads. The sample contains about 200,000 distinct CDR3 sequences, around 9.2% of which appear only once. As concerns this clonotype: As yet, its antigen is unknown. A read error is likely, as this CDR3 ends without the conserved phenylalanine or tryptophan.

Trimming cost V 0 bases and J 3 bases; bases outside gene matches: 2. The CDR3 is made up of 16 amino acids. The rearrangement joins TRBV12-3 or TRBV12-4 to TRBJ2-7; 13 positions agree with TRBD2. Specimen: PBMCs, mostly from graft donor cells, collected 360 days after TCRalphabeta/CD19-depleted stem cell transplant. This TCR came from a male patient between 2 and 15 years old who had a stem cell transplant for acute myeloid leukemia, so the T cells may come from the graft donor. This CDR3 is CASSLAGLAGRYEQYC. For the CDR3, the DNA is TGTGCCAGCAGTTTAGCGGGACTAGCGGGACGCTACGAGCAGTACTGC.